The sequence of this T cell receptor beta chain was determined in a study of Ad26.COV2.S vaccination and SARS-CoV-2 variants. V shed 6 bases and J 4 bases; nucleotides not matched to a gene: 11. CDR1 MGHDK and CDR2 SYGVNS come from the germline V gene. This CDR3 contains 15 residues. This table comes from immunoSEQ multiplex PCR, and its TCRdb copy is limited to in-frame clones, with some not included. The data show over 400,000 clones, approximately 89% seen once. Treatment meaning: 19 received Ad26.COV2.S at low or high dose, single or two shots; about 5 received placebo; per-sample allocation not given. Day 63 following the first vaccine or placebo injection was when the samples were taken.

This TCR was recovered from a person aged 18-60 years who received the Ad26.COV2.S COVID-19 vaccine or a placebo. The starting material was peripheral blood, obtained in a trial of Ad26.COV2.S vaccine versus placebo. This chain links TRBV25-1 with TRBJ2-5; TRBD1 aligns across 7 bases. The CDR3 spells CASRSSGQALETQYF. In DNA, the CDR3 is TGTGCCAGCAGATCCTCCGGACAGGCTCTAGAGACCCAGTACTTC.